This T cell receptor beta chain was sequenced in a study of T cell responses to AZD1222 COVID-19 vaccine (dated by TCRdb to 2020 to 2022). Regarding the research as a whole: AZD1222 recipients given second doses at about 4 weeks or at about 12 weeks were pooled, since spike-specific TCR depth and breadth were not found to differ between the two schedules. TCR sequencing covered over 230 trial participants: 200 to 210 given two doses of AZD1222 and 26 given two doses of MenACWY control vaccine. Trial participants were enrolled by age into subgroups of 18-55, 56-69 and 70-plus years, and around 150, 28 and 57 TCR-sequenced participants, respectively, were included in these subgroups.

The CDR3 regions of human TCRbeta chains were analyzed by immunosequencing. The authors' pipeline ran thus. Repertoire TCRs were checked for matches against a reference library of SARS-CoV-2-specific TCRs that had been generated using the MIRA antigen-specificity platform. Breadth meant the fraction of unique TCRs that were SARS-CoV-2-associated, whereas depth meant the fraction of total T cells that were SARS-CoV-2-associated. Using the MIRA data, every spike-specific TCR was mapped to the spike region that the TCR reacted to and assigned to either a CD4 or a CD8 class. Log10-transformed breadth and depth values were compared by one-way ANOVA with Sidak's multiple comparisons tests. What TCRdb holds here is the immuneACCESS table cut down to in-frame rearrangements. Part of the clones is not present; checked against another copy, under half of the missing clones reflect an unresolved V gene, and the others are unexplained. V and J calls and clone size are as listed in that table; D and trimming were resolved from the DNA. The sample table records over 130,000 clones; around 88% of these occur just once. Together, the top ten hold about 3% of the sample.

The sample's time point label, decoded: baseline before first vaccination. Vaccinee samples came from UK trials COV001 and COV002, including a single-blind randomized controlled phase 2/3 trial of AZD1222 (ChAdOx1 nCoV-19) in healthy adults. Trial participant PBMC samples were collected at day 0 and day 28 after the second dose for TCRbeta chain sequencing. A word on this clone: What antigen it recognizes has not been identified. No quality values exist for individual bases; no much larger clone is one base distant.

Beyond this particular receptor, the publication reports: Reportedly, close to half of the unique spike-specific TCRs recognized epitopes lying outside the regions that are mutated in the B.1.351 and B.1.1.7 variants. No day 14 peak-response samples were available, so repertoires were characterized only after the peak T cell response. Most participants were white British and females outnumbered males, and the authors suggested that clonal diversity may have been underestimated. In the small 56-69-year group, the increase in depth fell short of significance, most likely because of low power. Conclusions about previously exposed vaccinees are limited, since just a handful of AZD1222 recipients were seropositive for SARS-CoV-2 at baseline. The vaccine-associated CD4 TCRs covered the entire spike protein, and the dominant responses fell in regions 160-218 and 743-854. After two AZD1222 doses, both the breadth and the depth of spike-specific TCRs were significantly higher than at day 0 and than in MenACWY recipients.

The sequence came from an adult in good health. The source material was peripheral blood, sampled on day 0 of AZD1222 vaccination.

The CDR3 here reads CASSLWGPVASPLTEAFF. At the DNA level, the sequence is TGTGCCAGCAGCTTATGGGGGCCCGTAGCAAGCCCCCTGACTGAAGCTTTCTTT. The rearranged chain carries TRBV13 and TRBJ1-1; the D gene is perhaps TRBD1, on 6 matching bases. CDR3 length: 18 amino acids, cysteine to phenylalanine. Only the CDR3 DNA stays, 54 bases, in frame from base 1. The germline V gene (reference sequence) sets CDR1 to PRHDT and CDR2 to FYEKMQ. The junction shows trimming of 2 bases on V and 5 bases on J, plus 24 bases between the germline ends.